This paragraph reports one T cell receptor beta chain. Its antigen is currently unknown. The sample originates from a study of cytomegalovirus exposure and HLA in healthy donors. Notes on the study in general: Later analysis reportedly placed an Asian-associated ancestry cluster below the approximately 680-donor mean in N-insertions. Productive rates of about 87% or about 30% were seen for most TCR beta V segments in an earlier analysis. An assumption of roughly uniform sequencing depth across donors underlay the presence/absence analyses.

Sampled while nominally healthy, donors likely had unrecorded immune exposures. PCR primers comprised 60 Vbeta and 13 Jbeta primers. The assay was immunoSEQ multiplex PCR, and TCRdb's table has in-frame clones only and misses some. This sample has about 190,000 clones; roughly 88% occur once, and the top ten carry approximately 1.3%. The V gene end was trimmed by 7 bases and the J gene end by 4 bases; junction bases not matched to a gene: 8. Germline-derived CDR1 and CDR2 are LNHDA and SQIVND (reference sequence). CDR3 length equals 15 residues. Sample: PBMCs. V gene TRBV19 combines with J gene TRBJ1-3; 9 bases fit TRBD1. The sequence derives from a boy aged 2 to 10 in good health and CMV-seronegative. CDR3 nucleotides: TGTGCCAGTACCCGACAGGGGGGCGTCGGAAACACCATATATTTT. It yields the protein CASTRQGGVGNTIYF.